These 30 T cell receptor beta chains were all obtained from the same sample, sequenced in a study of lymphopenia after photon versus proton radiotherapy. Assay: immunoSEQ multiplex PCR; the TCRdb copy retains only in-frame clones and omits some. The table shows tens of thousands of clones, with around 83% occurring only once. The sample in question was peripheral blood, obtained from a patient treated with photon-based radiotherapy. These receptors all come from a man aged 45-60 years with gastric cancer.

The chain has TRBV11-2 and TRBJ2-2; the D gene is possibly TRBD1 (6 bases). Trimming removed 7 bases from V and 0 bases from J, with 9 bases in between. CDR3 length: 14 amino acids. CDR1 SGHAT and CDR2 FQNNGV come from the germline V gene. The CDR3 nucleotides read TGTGCCAGCAATACAGGGTCGAACACCGGGGAGCTGTTTTTT. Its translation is CASNTGSNTGELFF.

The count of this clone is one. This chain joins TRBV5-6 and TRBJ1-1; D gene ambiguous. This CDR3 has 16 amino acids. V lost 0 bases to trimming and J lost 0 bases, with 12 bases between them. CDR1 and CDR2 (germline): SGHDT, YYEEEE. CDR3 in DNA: TGTGCCAGCAGCTTGGAACGGATTCTCATGAACACTGAAGCTTTCTTT. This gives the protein CASSLERILMNTEAFF.

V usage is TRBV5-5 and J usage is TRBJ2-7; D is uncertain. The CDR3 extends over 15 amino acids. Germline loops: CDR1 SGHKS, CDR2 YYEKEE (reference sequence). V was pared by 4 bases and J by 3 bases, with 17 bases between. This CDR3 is CASSPLGAGGYEQYF. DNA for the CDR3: TGTGCCAGCAGCCCCTTGGGCGCAGGCGGCTACGAGCAGTACTTC.

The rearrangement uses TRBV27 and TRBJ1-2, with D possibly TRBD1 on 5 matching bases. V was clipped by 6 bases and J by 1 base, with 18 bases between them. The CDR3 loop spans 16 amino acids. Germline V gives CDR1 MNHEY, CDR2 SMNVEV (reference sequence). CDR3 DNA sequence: TGTGCCAGCAGACCTAGGCCCGGGACTCATAACTATGGCTACACCTTC. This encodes CASRPRPGTHNYGYTF.

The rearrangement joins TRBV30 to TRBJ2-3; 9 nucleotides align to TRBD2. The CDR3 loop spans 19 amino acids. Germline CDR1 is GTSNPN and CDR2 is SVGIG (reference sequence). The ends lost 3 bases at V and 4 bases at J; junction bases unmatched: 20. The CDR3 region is CAWRGSSATLAGVADTQYF. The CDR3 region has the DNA TGTGCCTGGAGGGGGTCCTCCGCCACTTTAGCGGGAGTAGCAGATACGCAGTATTTT. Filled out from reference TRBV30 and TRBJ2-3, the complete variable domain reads SQTIHQWPATLVQPVGSPLSLECTVEGTSNPNLYWYRQAAGRGLQLLFYSVGIGQISSEVPQNLSASRPQDRQFILSSKKLLLSDSGFYLCAWRGSSATLAGVADTQYFGPGTRLTVL.

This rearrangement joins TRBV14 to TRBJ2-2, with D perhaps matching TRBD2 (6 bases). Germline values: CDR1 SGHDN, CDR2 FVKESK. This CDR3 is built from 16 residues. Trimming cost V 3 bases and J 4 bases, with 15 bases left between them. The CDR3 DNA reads TGTGCCAGCAGCCAGCGATTACCGGGACTCACCGGGGAGCTGTTTTTT. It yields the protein CASSQRLPGLTGELFF.

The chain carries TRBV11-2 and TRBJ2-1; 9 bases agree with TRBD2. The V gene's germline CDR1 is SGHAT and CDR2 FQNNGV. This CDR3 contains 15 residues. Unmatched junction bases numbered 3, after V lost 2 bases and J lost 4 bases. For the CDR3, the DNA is TGTGCCAGCAGCTTAAGACTAGCGGTATACAATGAGCAGTTCTTC. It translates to CASSLRLAVYNEQFF.

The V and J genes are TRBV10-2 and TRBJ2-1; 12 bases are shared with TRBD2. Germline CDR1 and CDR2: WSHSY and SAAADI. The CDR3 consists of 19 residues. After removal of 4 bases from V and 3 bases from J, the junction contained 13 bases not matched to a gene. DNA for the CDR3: TGCGCCAGCAGTGGATCCGCACTAGCGGGAGGACACAGCTACAATGAGCAGTTCTTC. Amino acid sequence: CASSGSALAGGHSYNEQFF.

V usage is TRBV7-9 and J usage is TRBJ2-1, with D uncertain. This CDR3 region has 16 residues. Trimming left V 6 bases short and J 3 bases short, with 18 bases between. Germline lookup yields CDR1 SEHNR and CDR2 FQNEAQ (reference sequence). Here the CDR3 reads CASSPGPSVVYNEQFF. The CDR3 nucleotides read TGTGCCAGCAGTCCCGGACCCAGTGTGGTCTACAATGAGCAGTTCTTC.

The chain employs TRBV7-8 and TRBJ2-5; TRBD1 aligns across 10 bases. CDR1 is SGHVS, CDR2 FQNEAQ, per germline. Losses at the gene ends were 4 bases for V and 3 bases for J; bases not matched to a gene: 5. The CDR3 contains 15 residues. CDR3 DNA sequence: TGTGCCAGCAGCTCCTCCGGGACAGGGGAAGAGACCCAGTACTTC. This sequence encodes CASSSSGTGEETQYF.

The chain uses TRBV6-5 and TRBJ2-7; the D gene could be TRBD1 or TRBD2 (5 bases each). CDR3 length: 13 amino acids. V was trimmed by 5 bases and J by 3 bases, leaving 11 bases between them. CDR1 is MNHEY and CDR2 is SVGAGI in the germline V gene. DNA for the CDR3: TGTGCCAGCAGTCATCGGGACGGCTACGAGCAGTACTTC. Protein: CASSHRDGYEQYF.

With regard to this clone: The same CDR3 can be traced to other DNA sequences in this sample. CDR3 region: CASSVGTEAFF. The CDR3 DNA reads TGTGCCAGCAGTGTTGGAACTGAAGCTTTCTTT. This chain connects TRBV2 to TRBJ1-1; no reliable D call. V lost 4 bases, J lost 5 bases, and 5 bases lay in between. The CDR3 has 11 residues. CDR1 is SNHLY, CDR2 FYNNEI, per germline.

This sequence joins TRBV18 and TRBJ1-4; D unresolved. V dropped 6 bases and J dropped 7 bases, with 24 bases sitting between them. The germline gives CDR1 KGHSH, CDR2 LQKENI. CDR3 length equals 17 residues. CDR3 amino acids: CASSQRTLGQSGEKLFF. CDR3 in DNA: TGTGCCAGCTCTCAACGTACGCTGGGCCAATCCGGTGAAAAACTGTTTTTT.

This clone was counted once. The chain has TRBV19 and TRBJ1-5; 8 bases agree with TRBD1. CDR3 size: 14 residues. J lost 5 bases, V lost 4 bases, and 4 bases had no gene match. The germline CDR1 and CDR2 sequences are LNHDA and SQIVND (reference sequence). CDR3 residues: CASSTTGGYQPQHF. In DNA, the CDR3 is TGTGCCAGTAGTACCACAGGGGGTTATCAGCCCCAGCATTTT.

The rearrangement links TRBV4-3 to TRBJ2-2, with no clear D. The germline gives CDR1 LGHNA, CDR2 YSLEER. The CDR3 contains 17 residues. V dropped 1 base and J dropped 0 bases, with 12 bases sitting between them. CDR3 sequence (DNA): TGCGCCAGCAGCCAAGTGTCGCAGTTCGCGAACACCGGGGAGCTGTTTTTT. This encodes CASSQVSQFANTGELFF.

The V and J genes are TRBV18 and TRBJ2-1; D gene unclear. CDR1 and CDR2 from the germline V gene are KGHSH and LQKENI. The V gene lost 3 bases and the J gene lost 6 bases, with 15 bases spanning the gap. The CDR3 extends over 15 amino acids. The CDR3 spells CASSPSRSGSNEQFF. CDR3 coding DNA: TGTGCCAGCTCACCCTCGAGAAGTGGGTCCAATGAGCAGTTCTTC.

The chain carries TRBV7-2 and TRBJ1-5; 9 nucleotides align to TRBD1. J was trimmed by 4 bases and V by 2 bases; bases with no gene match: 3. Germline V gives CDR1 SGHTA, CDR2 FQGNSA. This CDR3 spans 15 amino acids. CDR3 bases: TGTGCCAGCAGCTTAAGGGGACAGGGAAATCAGCCCCAGCATTTT. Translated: CASSLRGQGNQPQHF.

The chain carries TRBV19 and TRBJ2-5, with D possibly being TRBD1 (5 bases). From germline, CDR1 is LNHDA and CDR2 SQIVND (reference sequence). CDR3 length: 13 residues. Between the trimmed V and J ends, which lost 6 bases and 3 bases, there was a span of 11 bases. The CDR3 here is CASSLGREETQYF. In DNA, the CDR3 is TGTGCCAGTAGCTTGGGCAGGGAAGAGACCCAGTACTTC. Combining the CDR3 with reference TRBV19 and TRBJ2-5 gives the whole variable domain DGGITQSPKYLFRKEGQNVTLSCEQNLNHDAMYWYRQDPGQGLRLIYYSQIVNDFQKGDIAEGYSVSREKKESFPLTVTSAQKNPTAFYLCASSLGREETQYFGPGTRLLVL.

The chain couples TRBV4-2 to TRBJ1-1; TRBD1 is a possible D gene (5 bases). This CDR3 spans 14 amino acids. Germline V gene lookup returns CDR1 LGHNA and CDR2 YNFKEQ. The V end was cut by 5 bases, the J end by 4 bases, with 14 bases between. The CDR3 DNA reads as TGTGCCAGCAGCTTGGGACGGCTCCGCACTGAAGCTTTCTTT. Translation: CASSLGRLRTEAFF.

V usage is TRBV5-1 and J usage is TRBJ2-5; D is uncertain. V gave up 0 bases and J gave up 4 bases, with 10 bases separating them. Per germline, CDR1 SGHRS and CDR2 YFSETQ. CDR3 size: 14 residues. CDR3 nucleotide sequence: TGCGCCAGCAGCTTGGGCGGTGGTAGAGAGACCCAGTACTTC. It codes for CASSLGGGRETQYF. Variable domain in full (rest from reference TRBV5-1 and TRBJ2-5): KAGVTQTPRYLIKTRGQQVTLSCSPISGHRSVSWYQQTPGQGLQFLFEYFSETQRNKGNFPGRFSGRQFSNSRSEMNVSTLELGDSALYLCASSLGGGRETQYFGPGTRLLVL.

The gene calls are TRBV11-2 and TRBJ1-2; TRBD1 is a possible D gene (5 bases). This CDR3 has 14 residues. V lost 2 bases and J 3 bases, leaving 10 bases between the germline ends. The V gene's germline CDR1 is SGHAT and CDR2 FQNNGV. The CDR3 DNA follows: TGTGCCAGCAGCTTATCCCAGGGATACTATGGCTACACCTTC. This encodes CASSLSQGYYGYTF.

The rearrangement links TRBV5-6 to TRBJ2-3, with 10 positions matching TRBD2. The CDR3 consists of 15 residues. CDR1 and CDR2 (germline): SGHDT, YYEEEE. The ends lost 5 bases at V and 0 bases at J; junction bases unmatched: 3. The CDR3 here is CASRPTSGSTDTQYF. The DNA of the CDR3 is TGTGCCAGCAGACCGACTAGCGGGAGCACAGATACGCAGTATTTT.

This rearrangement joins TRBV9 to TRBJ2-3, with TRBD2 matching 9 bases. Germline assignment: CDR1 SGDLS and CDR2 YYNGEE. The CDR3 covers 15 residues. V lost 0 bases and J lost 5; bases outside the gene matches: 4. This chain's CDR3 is CASSVAAGGQDTQYF. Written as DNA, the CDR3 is TGTGCCAGCAGCGTAGCAGCGGGAGGACAAGATACGCAGTATTTT.

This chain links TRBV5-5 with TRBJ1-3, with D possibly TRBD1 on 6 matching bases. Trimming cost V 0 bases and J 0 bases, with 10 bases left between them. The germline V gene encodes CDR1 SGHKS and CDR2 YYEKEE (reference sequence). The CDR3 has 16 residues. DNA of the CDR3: TGTGCCAGCAGCTTGGGGACAGCCGGCTCTGGAAACACCATATATTTT. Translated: CASSLGTAGSGNTIYF. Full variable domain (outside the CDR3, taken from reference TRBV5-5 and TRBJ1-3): DAGVTQSPTHLIKTRGQQVTLRCSPISGHKSVSWYQQVLGQGPQFIFQYYEKEERGRGNFPDRFSARQFPNYSSELNVNALLLGDSALYLCASSLGTAGSGNTIYFGEGSWLTVV.

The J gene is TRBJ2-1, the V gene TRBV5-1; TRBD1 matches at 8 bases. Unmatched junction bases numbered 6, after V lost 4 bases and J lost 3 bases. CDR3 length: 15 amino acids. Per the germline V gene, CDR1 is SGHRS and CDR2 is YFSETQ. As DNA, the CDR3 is TGCGCCAGCAGCCCGGGGACAGGTCACTACAATGAGCAGTTCTTC. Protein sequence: CASSPGTGHYNEQFF.

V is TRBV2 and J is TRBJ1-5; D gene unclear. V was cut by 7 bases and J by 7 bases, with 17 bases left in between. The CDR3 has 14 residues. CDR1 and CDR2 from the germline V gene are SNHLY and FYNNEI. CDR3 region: CASTGPPGRQPQHF. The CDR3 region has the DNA TGTGCCAGCACCGGACCTCCAGGCCGGCAGCCCCAGCATTTT.

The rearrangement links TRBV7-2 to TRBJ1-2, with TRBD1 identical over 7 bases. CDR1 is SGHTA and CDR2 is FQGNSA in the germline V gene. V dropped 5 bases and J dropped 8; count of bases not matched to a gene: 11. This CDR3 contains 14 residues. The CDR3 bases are TGTGCCAGCAGCCCCAGGGGGGAGCCTATAGGCTACACCTTC. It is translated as CASSPRGEPIGYTF.

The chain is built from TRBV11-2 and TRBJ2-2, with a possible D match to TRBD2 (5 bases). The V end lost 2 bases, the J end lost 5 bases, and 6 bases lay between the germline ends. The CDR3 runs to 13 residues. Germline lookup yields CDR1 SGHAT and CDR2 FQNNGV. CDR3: CASSLWTTGELFF. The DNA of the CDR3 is TGTGCCAGCAGCTTATGGACTACCGGGGAGCTGTTTTTT.

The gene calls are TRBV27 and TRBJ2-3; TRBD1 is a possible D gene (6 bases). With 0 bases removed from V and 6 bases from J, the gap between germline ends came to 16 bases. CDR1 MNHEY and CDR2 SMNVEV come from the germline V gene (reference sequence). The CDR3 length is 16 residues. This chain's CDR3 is CASSLSTQGIGDTQYF. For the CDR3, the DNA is TGTGCCAGCAGTTTATCGACTCAGGGGATAGGTGATACGCAGTATTTT.

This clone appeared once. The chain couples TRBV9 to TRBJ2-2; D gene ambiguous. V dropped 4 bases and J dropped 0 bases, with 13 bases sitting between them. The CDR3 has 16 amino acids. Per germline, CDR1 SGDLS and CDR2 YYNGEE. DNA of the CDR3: TGTGCCAGCAGCCCCTTTATGGGCCCGAACACCGGGGAGCTGTTTTTT. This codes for CASSPFMGPNTGELFF.